This T cell receptor beta chain was sequenced during a study of blood T cell repertoires in COVID-19. About the study: From the United States, Italy and Spain came samples of acute and convalescent COVID-19.

CDR1 and CDR2 from the germline V gene are SQVTM and ANQGSEA. The CDR3 length is 13 residues. V lost 2 bases, J lost 2 bases, and 8 bases lay in between. Participant reports of clinical history set cohort assignment. Recovery among Cohort 3 donors was established by two negative PCRs, clearance, or symptom resolution. Profiling relied on immunoSEQ multiplex PCR, and the TCRdb table lists in-frame clones only, not all of them. This table has about 370,000 clones, approximately 90% appearing once. The TCR sequence derives from a man aged 18 to 35 who had recovered from COVID-19. The rearrangement links TRBV29-1 to TRBJ2-3; D is undetermined. Source material: PBMCs or T cells enriched from blood (not recorded which). The CDR3 sequence is CSVEHQYTDTQYF. CDR3 sequence (DNA): TGCAGCGTTGAACACCAGTACACAGATACGCAGTATTTT.